The 4 T cell receptor beta chains below were found in one sample sequenced in a study of human T cells and chemical hapten exposure. Each CDR3 protein is one row after TCRdb ran MiXCR on the RACE reads. The sample records about 52,000 distinct CDR3 sequences, around 10% being singletons. The time point here: patch test 1, 2 weeks after DPC sensitization. Described treatment: therapeutic diphenylcyclopropenone sensitization with weekly scalp DPC. The starting material, unfractionated whole blood, was used for total RNA extraction. This specimen was whole blood, taken in connection with sensitization to the hapten diphenylcyclopropenone (DPC). The receptors were sampled from a woman in her thirties or forties with alopecia areata. Some clones in this sample may be carry-over from other donors' samples.

Comments on this clonotype: The limits of the CDR3 on the DNA are not certain, so only TCRdb's listed CDR3 is given. CDR3 in amino acids: CASSFGGGAPTLFF. The V gene is TRBV12-3 or TRBV12-4, the J gene TRBJ2-1; the D segment call TRBD2 is taken from the table without a DNA check. The CDR3 is made up of 14 amino acids, end residues included.

There are many counts of this clonotype. The chain carries TRBV4-2 and TRBJ2-1, with D perhaps matching TRBD1 or TRBD2 (5 bases each). This CDR3 contains 16 residues. Deletions cut 5 bases from V and 0 bases from J, with 14 bases between. Looked up from germline, CDR1 is LGHNA and CDR2 is YNFKEQ. CDR3: CASSASGRSSYNEQFF. CDR3 DNA sequence: TGTGCCAGCAGCGCCTCGGGGCGTTCCTCCTACAATGAGCAGTTCTTC.

CDR3 DNA: TGTGCCAGCAGTTTGTCATCTAGCGCCCAAGAGACCCAGTACTTC. It codes for CASSLSSSAQETQYF. This chain connects TRBV28 to TRBJ2-5, with D tentatively TRBD2 (6 bases). Germline V gene data show CDR1 as MDHEN and CDR2 as SYDVKM. The germline V and J ends were trimmed by 3 bases and 1 base, with 12 bases remaining between them. The CDR3 has 15 amino acids.

The V gene is TRBV2, the J gene TRBJ1-2, with D maybe TRBD1 (5 bases). V was cut by 5 bases and J by 2 bases, with 12 bases left in between. This CDR3 spans 14 amino acids. The germline CDR1 and CDR2 sequences are SNHLY and FYNNEI. CDR3 bases: TGTGCCAGCAGTACACAGACAGTGAACTATGGCTACACCTTC. This translates into CASSTQTVNYGYTF.